Below are 18 T cell receptor beta chains sequenced from a single sample in a study of Graves' ophthalmopathy and Graves' hyperthyroidism (dated by TCRdb to between 2018 and 2020). TCRdb records Illumina HiSeq 2000 as the sequencer. TCR beta CDR3 regions were amplified from RNA transcripts for repertoire sequencing. A first-round RT-PCR used HTBI primers with the Qiagen OneStep RT-PCR kit, followed by a second-round multiplex PCR, size selection and purification. TCRdb reanalyzed the raw reads on its own, using fastp at Q25 for trimming and MiXCR for clone calling, and kept in-frame beta chains. Each entry merges the rows of one CDR3 protein and shows their most common DNA and genes. The sample table records roughly 400,000 distinct CDR3 sequences; about a sixth of these occur just once. The ten largest account for approximately 1.4% of the sample. Material: peripheral blood. These receptors were collected from a woman aged 18 to 35 with Graves' ophthalmopathy. Donor details come from another sample of the same person, matched by shared clones.

This clonotype was recorded at least ten times. The V gene is TRBV11-2, the J gene TRBJ1-1, with D unresolved. Per the germline V gene, CDR1 is SGHAT and CDR2 is FQNNGV. This CDR3 comprises 14 residues. V dropped 1 base and J dropped 1 base, with 7 bases sitting between them. CDR3 amino acids: CASSLVPANTEAFF. Here the CDR3 DNA reads TGTGCCAGCAGCTTAGTGCCGGCGAACACTGAAGCTTTCTTT.

This clonotype has at least ten counts. The chain links TRBV19 to TRBJ2-2, with D uncertain. This CDR3 contains 13 residues. V was shortened by 7 bases and J by 4 bases, with 10 bases between the two germline ends. Germline CDR1 is LNHDA and CDR2 is SQIVND (reference sequence). The CDR3 protein is CASTYPSTGELFF. CDR3 DNA sequence: TGTGCCAGTACCTATCCCAGCACCGGGGAGCTGTTTTTT.

This clonotype was observed many times. The chain employs TRBV20-1 and TRBJ1-3; the match to TRBD1 covers 10 bases. Per the germline V gene, CDR1 is DFQATT and CDR2 is SNEGSKA (reference sequence). V shed 5 bases, J shed 8 bases, and the junction held 6 bases outside the gene matches. This CDR3 contains 13 residues. The CDR3 DNA follows: TGCAGTGCTTGGGACAGGGGAAAGGACACCATATATTTT. Amino acid sequence: CSAWDRGKDTIYF.

This clonotype showed up many times. The chain combines TRBV30 with TRBJ2-7; no clear D. Germline V lookup: CDR1 GTSNPN, CDR2 SVGIG (reference sequence). This CDR3 spans 14 amino acids. V was trimmed by 0 bases and J by 2 bases, leaving 11 bases between them. The CDR3 loop is CAWSVGGGPYEQYF. As DNA, the CDR3 is TGTGCCTGGAGTGTGGGCGGTGGGCCCTACGAGCAGTACTTC.

In this sample, this clonotype turned up a few times. The rearrangement joins TRBV24-1 to TRBJ2-5, with 7 positions matching TRBD1. V lost 4 bases to trimming and J lost 0 bases; unmatched junction nucleotides: 4. In germline, CDR1 is KGHDR, CDR2 SFDVKD. This CDR3 region has 15 residues. The CDR3 DNA sequence: TGTGCCACCAGTGACCCGACAGGGTACCAAGAGACCCAGTACTTC. Translation gives CATSDPTGYQETQYF.

This clonotype was counted ten times or more. The chain uses TRBV11-2 and TRBJ2-3; D is unclear. The V gene's germline CDR1 is SGHAT and CDR2 FQNNGV. The CDR3 has 17 residues. Trimming removed 5 bases from V and 3 bases from J, with 21 bases in between. The CDR3 region is CASSKEPAPMQTDTQYF. DNA of the CDR3: TGTGCCAGCAGCAAAGAACCAGCCCCGATGCAAACAGATACGCAGTATTTT.

In its sample, this clonotype was seen many times. V gene TRBV27 combines with J gene TRBJ1-1, with 9 bases lining up with TRBD1. CDR1 MNHEY and CDR2 SMNVEV come from the germline V gene (reference sequence). V gave up 4 bases and J gave up 1 base; unmatched junction bases: 4. This CDR3 is built from 15 residues. The CDR3 DNA reads as TGTGCCAGCAGTTCCGGACAGGGGAGGAACACTGAAGCTTTCTTT. Residues: CASSSGQGRNTEAFF.

This clonotype was picked up many times. V and J are TRBV2 and TRBJ2-5; a possible D gene is TRBD1 (6 bases). This CDR3 spans 14 amino acids. The V end was cut by 8 bases, the J end by 3 bases, with 16 bases between. Germline V gene data show CDR1 as SNHLY and CDR2 as FYNNEI. The CDR3 loop reads CASQGDNNKETQYF. The CDR3 region has the DNA TGTGCCAGCCAAGGGGACAACAATAAAGAGACCCAGTACTTC.

At least ten counts were recorded for this clonotype. The chain is built from TRBV28 and TRBJ1-1; tentative D call: TRBD1 (6 bases). The CDR3 consists of 12 residues. Germline CDR1 is MDHEN and CDR2 is SYDVKM. With 3 bases removed from V and 7 bases from J, the gap between germline ends came to 9 bases. CDR3 protein: CASSFGQFEAFF. CDR3 bases: TGTGCCAGCAGTTTTGGACAGTTTGAAGCTTTCTTT.

The chain recombines TRBV6-1 with TRBJ1-2, with 9 bases that match TRBD1. V lost 6 bases to trimming and J lost 8 bases; unmatched junction nucleotides: 7. The CDR3 loop spans 13 amino acids. The germline V gene has CDR1 MNHNS and CDR2 SASEGT. CDR3 amino acids: CASSRTGVEGYTF. As DNA, the CDR3 is TGTGCCAGCAGCAGGACAGGGGTTGAAGGCTACACCTTC.

This clonotype turned up a few times. The gene calls are TRBV6-2 or TRBV6-3 and TRBJ2-1; no clear D gene. Germline assignment: CDR1 MNHEY and CDR2 SVGEGT. V was pared by 7 bases and J by 0 bases, with 7 bases between. This CDR3 has 13 amino acids. The CDR3: CASKTHSYNEQFF. The DNA of the CDR3 is TGTGCCAGCAAGACTCACTCCTACAATGAGCAGTTCTTC.

This clonotype has a count of ten or more. The chain links TRBV5-1 to TRBJ2-2; 10 bases map to TRBD1. Per the germline V gene, CDR1 is SGHRS and CDR2 is YFSETQ. The CDR3 has 15 residues. The trim removed 4 bases at V and 3 bases at J, leaving 3 bases unmatched. This CDR3 reads CASSHGQGDTGELFF. The CDR3 nucleotides read TGCGCCAGCAGCCACGGACAGGGGGACACCGGGGAGCTGTTTTTT.

This clonotype was detected many times. The junction departs from germline at one end; a sequencing error may be responsible. This sequence joins TRBV28 and TRBJ2-5; 8 positions match TRBD2. This CDR3 has 12 amino acids. Germline lookup yields CDR1 MDHEN and CDR2 SYDVKM. The CDR3 sequence is CASSLWAGGQNF. Written as DNA, the CDR3 is TGTGCCAGCAGTTTATGGGCGGGAGGCCAGAACTTC.

The chain's CDR3 is CASSFRGWGDSPLHF. DNA for the CDR3: TGTGCCAGCAGTTTCCGGGGATGGGGGGATTCACCCCTCCACTTT. The V and J genes are TRBV6-2 or TRBV6-3 and TRBJ1-6; TRBD1 might be the D (5 bases). Germline lookup yields CDR1 MNHEY and CDR2 SVGEGT. V lost 4 bases, J lost 8 bases, and 15 bases lay in between. This CDR3 comprises 15 residues.

In its sample, this clonotype was seen many times. The chain carries TRBV7-2 and TRBJ2-3, with a weak D call TRBD2 (5 bases). V shed 1 base and J shed 6 bases, with 11 bases lying between them. Germline CDR1 is SGHTA and CDR2 is FQGNSA. CDR3 size: 14 residues. The DNA for the CDR3 is TGTGCCAGCAGCTTAGTGGAGGCGACGGATACGCAGTATTTT. Protein: CASSLVEATDTQYF. Full variable domain (remainder filled in from reference TRBV7-2 and TRBJ2-3): GAGVSQSPSNKVTEKGKDVELRCDPISGHTALYWYRQSLGQGLEFLIYFQGNSAPDKSGLPSDRFSAERTGGSVSTLTIQRTQQEDSAVYLCASSLVEATDTQYFGPGTRLTVL.

At least ten counts were recorded for this clonotype. The chain carries TRBV30 and TRBJ1-5; no reliable D call. Trimming pared 0 bases from V and 1 base from J, leaving 7 bases between. Germline CDR1 and CDR2: GTSNPN and SVGIG (reference sequence). The CDR3 loop spans 14 amino acids. The CDR3 spells CAWSVRGSNQPQHF. Written as DNA, the CDR3 is TGTGCCTGGAGTGTACGAGGGAGCAATCAGCCCCAGCATTTT.

This clonotype was observed at least ten times. V usage is TRBV19 and J usage is TRBJ2-3; D ambiguous. Trimming shortened V by 5 bases and J by 6 bases, and 12 bases separated the two germline ends. The CDR3 totals 13 residues. Germline V lookup: CDR1 LNHDA, CDR2 SQIVND (reference sequence). In DNA form, the CDR3 reads TGTGCCAGTAGTTCCTCTCTTTCGGATACGCAGTATTTT. This encodes CASSSSLSDTQYF.

This clonotype was counted ten times or more. This chain joins TRBV7-3 and TRBJ2-5, with D maybe TRBD2 (6 bases). Trimming left V 0 bases short and J 4 bases short, with 9 bases between. CDR3 length: 14 amino acids. CDR1 is SGHTA, CDR2 FQGTGA, per germline. The CDR3 DNA reads TGTGCCAGCAGCTTAACAGGGGAGGTAGAGACCCAGTACTTC. Amino acid sequence: CASSLTGEVETQYF.